The clone carrying this TCR beta chain was seen a few times. The source of the sample is a study of control samples from healthy donors and cancer patients. The assay was immunoSEQ multiplex PCR, and TCRdb's table has in-frame clones only and misses some. Here the sample spans 100,000 to 120,000 clones, roughly 90% being singletons. This CDR3 has 16 amino acids. Trimming at V came to 3 bases and at J to 8 bases, leaving 12 bases not matched to a gene. Germline lookup yields CDR1 SGHRS and CDR2 YFSETQ. The sequence was collected from a woman aged 55-69 years with lung cancer. Sequenced material: PBMCs. This chain links TRBV5-1 with TRBJ1-4, with 8 bases aligning to TRBD1. CDR3 coding DNA: TGCGCCAGCAGCTATAACGGACAGGGATCGGAAGAAAAACTGTTTTTT. Translation gives CASSYNGQGSEEKLFF.